What follows are 8 T cell receptor beta chains derived from one specimen sequenced in a study of T cells expressing NK-cell markers. TCRdb re-called the 5' RACE reads, yielding one record per CDR3 amino acid sequence without DNA. This sample contains approximately 550,000 distinct CDR3 sequences. The sample consisted of blood T cells: a sorted CD56 or NKG2C T cell subset, CD4+ or CD8+ T cells, or bulk PBMC T cells (not recorded which). Receptor source: a man younger than 35 in good health.

The chain uses TRBV9 and TRBJ1-2; as DNA is missing, the TRBD1 call by TCRdb cannot be tested. CDR1 SGDLS and CDR2 YYNGEE come from the germline V gene. CDR3 length: 14 amino acids. The CDR3 is CASSGTLDGYGYTF.

The chain has TRBV12-3 or TRBV12-4 and TRBJ2-5; TCRdb proposes TRBD1, but this gene call is untestable without DNA. This CDR3 has 16 residues. CDR3: CASSLGSGTGQETQYF.

This chain links TRBV4-2 with TRBJ2-1; the D call of TRBD1 rests on TCRdb alone, since no DNA is present to check it. Per germline, CDR1 LGHNA and CDR2 YNFKEQ. The CDR3 length is 13 residues. Here the CDR3 reads CASSQDPGQGQFF.

This chain connects TRBV9 to TRBJ2-1; TCRdb lists TRBD2, though no DNA is available to test this call. The germline CDR1 and CDR2 sequences are SGDLS and YYNGEE. This CDR3 has 17 amino acids. Here the CDR3 reads CASSVSGGTSGSYEQFF.

This rearrangement joins TRBV12-3 or TRBV12-4 to TRBJ1-2. The CDR3 is made up of 13 amino acids. The CDR3 spells CASSPGLSYGYTF.

The chain is built from TRBV7-2 and TRBJ2-7; lacking DNA, the TRBD1 call made by TCRdb goes unchecked. CDR3 length: 15 amino acids. CDR1 is SGHTA, CDR2 FQGNSA, per germline. This CDR3 is CASSLIPGQLYEQYF.

The J gene is TRBJ2-7, the V gene TRBV27. CDR3 size: 17 residues. Germline V gene sequence: CDR1 MNHEY, CDR2 SMNVEV (reference sequence). CDR3 sequence reads: CASSFGPIQGRAYEQYF.

V gene TRBV5-1 combines with J gene TRBJ2-1. This CDR3 region has 15 residues. CDR1 is SGHRS, CDR2 YFSETQ, per germline. CDR3 region: CASSSVGGSYNEQFF.